This T cell receptor beta chain was documented in a study of blood T cells in healthy people across ages. Study conclusions and caveats: Observed TCR beta diversity showed a strong correlation with the percentage of naive T cells as measured by flow cytometry.

Together with a sample-barcoded 5' primer, a J-beta primer mix was included in a second PCR lasting roughly 6 to 12 cycles. TCRdb independently ran MiXCR on the 5' RACE reads; one entry per CDR3 protein. The sample has some 1,800,000 distinct CDR3 sequences, around 40% seen once. From germline, CDR1 is MDHEN and CDR2 SYDVKM. Trimming removed 4 bases from V and 8 bases from J, with 14 bases in between. The CDR3 loop spans 14 amino acids. Points on this clonotype: What it binds is unknown.

Donor samples were obtained from healthy Caucasian individuals from Russia, aged 6 to 90. Total RNA was isolated from each sample in quantities of at least 6 micrograms. The TCR sequence derives from a human donor in good health. Sequenced sample: blood. This chain connects TRBV28 to TRBJ1-4; D is uncertain. CDR3 loop: CASSSEPSGEKLFF. DNA of the CDR3: TGTGCCAGCAGTTCCGAACCCTCCGGGGAAAAACTGTTTTTT.